This T cell receptor (beta chain) stems from a study of T cell clonality in common variable immunodeficiency. Equal genomic DNA amounts from CVID and control samples were sequenced. The protocol was immunoSEQ multiplex PCR, while the TCRdb copy is restricted to in-frame clones and leaves out a portion. The data show some 32,000 clones, with none appearing a single time. Trimming pared 3 bases from V and 2 bases from J, leaving 19 bases between. Per germline, CDR1 DFQATT and CDR2 SNEGSKA (reference sequence). This CDR3 spans 16 amino acids. Heparinized whole blood, about 5 to 8.5 ml, came from each donor. This clone was counted at least ten times. Its antigen is not identified. The CDR3 extends 3 residues past the end of the read, so its final part is completed from the germline J gene. General study results and limits: Links between repertoire features and CVID complications were heterogeneity-limited.

The sequenced material came from peripheral blood mononuclear cells. This TCR was recovered from a person aged 18 to 75 in good health. The chain joins TRBV20-1 to TRBJ1-2; D possibly corresponds to TRBD1 (6 bases). CDR3 sequence: CSASYGPQGQNYGYTF. CDR3 bases read: TGCAGTGCTAGTTATGGTCCGCAGGGGCAGAACTATGGC.